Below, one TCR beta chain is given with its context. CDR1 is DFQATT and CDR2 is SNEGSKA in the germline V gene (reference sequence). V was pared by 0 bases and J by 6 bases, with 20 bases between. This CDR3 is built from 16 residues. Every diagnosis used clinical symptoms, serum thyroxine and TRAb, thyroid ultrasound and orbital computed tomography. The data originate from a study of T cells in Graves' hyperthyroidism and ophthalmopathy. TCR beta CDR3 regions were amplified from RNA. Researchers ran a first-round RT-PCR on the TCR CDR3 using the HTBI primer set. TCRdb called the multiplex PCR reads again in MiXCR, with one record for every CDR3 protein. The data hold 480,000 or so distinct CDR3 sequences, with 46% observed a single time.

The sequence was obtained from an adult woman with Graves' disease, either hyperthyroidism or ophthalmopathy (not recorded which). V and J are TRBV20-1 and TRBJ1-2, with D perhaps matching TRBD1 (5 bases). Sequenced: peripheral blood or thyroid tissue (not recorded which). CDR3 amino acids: CSARDLRTSGDDGYTF. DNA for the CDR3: TGCAGTGCTAGAGACCTGAGGACTAGCGGGGACGATGGCTACACCTTC.